Presented here are 17 T cell receptor beta chains from one specimen sequenced in a study of shared clonotypes between healthy human individuals. Data came from immunoSEQ multiplex PCR; TCRdb stores just in-frame clones and leaves some out. The sample has nearly 500,000 clones; 76% are singletons. The sequenced material came from PBMCs. The receptors derive from a woman aged 40-49 years in good health. Some clones in this sample may be carry-over from other donors' samples.

The chain joins TRBV5-1 to TRBJ2-4, with 8 bases fitting TRBD2. V shed 4 bases and J 8 bases; nucleotides not matched to a gene: 8. CDR3 size: 14 residues. Per the germline V gene, CDR1 is SGHRS and CDR2 is YFSETQ. The CDR3 coding sequence is TGCGCCAGCAGCAAGGGACTAGGGGACGACATTCAGTACTTC. This translates into CASSKGLGDDIQYF.

Only one count was recorded for this clone. V gene TRBV18 combines with J gene TRBJ1-1; a possible D gene is TRBD1 (6 bases). V was shortened by 3 bases and J by 5 bases, with 19 bases between the two germline ends. The germline V gene has CDR1 KGHSH and CDR2 LQKENI. The CDR3 sequence is 16 residues long. Here the CDR3 DNA reads TGTGCCAGCTCACCCGCCTTACAGGGAGGTTTGACTGAAGCTTTCTTT. Its protein is CASSPALQGGLTEAFF.

The chain employs TRBV5-1 and TRBJ1-1; possibly TRBD1 for D (5 bases). V was pared by 4 bases and J by 4 bases, with 14 bases between. The CDR3 has 14 amino acids. The germline CDR1 and CDR2 sequences are SGHRS and YFSETQ. The CDR3 reads CASSQDTDPTEAFF. CDR3 bases: TGCGCCAGCAGCCAGGACACGGACCCCACTGAAGCTTTCTTT.

This clone has just a few counts. This sequence joins TRBV29-1 and TRBJ2-5; D is uncertain. CDR1 and CDR2 from the germline V gene are SQVTM and ANQGSEA. V was cut by 4 bases and J by 0 bases, with 12 bases left in between. The CDR3 runs to 14 residues. CDR3 bases: TGCAGCGTTGGGGGAAGGAAGTACCAAGAGACCCAGTACTTC. As protein: CSVGGRKYQETQYF.

V usage is TRBV27 and J usage is TRBJ1-5; 7 bases are a match to TRBD1. The germline gives CDR1 MNHEY, CDR2 SMNVEV (reference sequence). V trimming: 4 bases; J trimming: 7 bases; junction bases outside the gene matches: 7. CDR3 length: 14 amino acids. CDR3 amino acids: CASSSWTGKQPQHF. The CDR3 DNA follows: TGTGCCAGCAGTTCTTGGACAGGAAAGCAGCCCCAGCATTTT.

The rearrangement uses TRBV7-9 and TRBJ1-1; possible D gene TRBD1, 5 bases. This CDR3 contains 12 residues. Per the germline V gene, CDR1 is SEHNR and CDR2 is FQNEAQ (reference sequence). V was pared by 0 bases and J by 11 bases, with 10 bases between. DNA of the CDR3: TGTGCCAGCAGCTTAGCGGGGACGGATGCTTTCTTT. Protein: CASSLAGTDAFF.

Note on this clone: Within the sample, other DNA sequences also encode this same CDR3. The J gene is TRBJ2-7, the V gene TRBV5-1; perhaps TRBD2 as D (6 bases). The CDR3 length is 13 residues. Germline values: CDR1 SGHRS, CDR2 YFSETQ. Trimming pared 4 bases from V and 4 bases from J, leaving 12 bases between. The CDR3, as DNA: TGCGCCAGCAGCCCCGGGACTTTGTACGAGCAGTACTTC. Protein product: CASSPGTLYEQYF.

V gene TRBV28 combines with J gene TRBJ2-3; tentatively, D is TRBD2 (6 bases). The CDR3 totals 15 residues. The V gene's germline CDR1 is MDHEN and CDR2 SYDVKM. Deletions cut 4 bases from V and 3 bases from J, with 14 bases between. The CDR3 sequence is CASSSTGEGTDTQYF. The CDR3 DNA reads as TGTGCCAGCAGTTCAACGGGGGAAGGGACAGATACGCAGTATTTT.

This clone appeared a few times. This sequence joins TRBV5-4 and TRBJ1-2; 9 bases fit TRBD1. CDR1 and CDR2 from the germline V gene are SGHNT and YYREEE (reference sequence). Trimming cost V 2 bases and J 7 bases; bases outside gene matches: 9. CDR3 length: 15 residues. The CDR3 sequence is CASSFPTGGAGGYTF. CDR3 nucleotide sequence: TGTGCCAGCAGCTTTCCCACAGGGGGCGCGGGTGGCTACACCTTC.

This chain connects TRBV7-2 to TRBJ2-7; 9 bases are a match to TRBD2. This CDR3 contains 14 residues. The V segment lost 3 bases and the J segment 2 bases; nucleotides outside the gene matches: 2. From germline, CDR1 is SGHTA and CDR2 FQGNSA. CDR3 sequence reads: CASSFASGTYEQYF. Here the CDR3 DNA reads TGTGCCAGCAGCTTTGCTAGCGGGACCTACGAGCAGTACTTC.

On this clone: The junction departs from the called germline gene at one end, perhaps through a read error. This sequence joins TRBV6-1 and TRBJ1-4; perhaps TRBD1 as D (6 bases). The CDR3 consists of 15 residues. Germline V lookup: CDR1 MNHNS, CDR2 SASEGT. Here the CDR3 DNA reads TGTGCCAGCAGTGAAGGGAGGCAGGGGAATGAAAAACTGTTCTTT. This sequence encodes CASSEGRQGNEKLFF.

The gene calls are TRBV15 and TRBJ2-3; possibly TRBD1 for D (6 bases). Germline assignment: CDR1 LNHNV and CDR2 YYDKDF (reference sequence). Trimming took 3 bases from V and 1 from J, leaving 14 bases between them. The CDR3 contains 16 residues. This CDR3 is CATSSSWTVGTDTQYF. The CDR3 DNA follows: TGTGCCACCAGCAGTAGTTGGACAGTTGGCACAGATACGCAGTATTTT.

The CDR3 sequence is CASSPPFRGEQYF. In nucleotides, the CDR3 is TGTGCCAGCTCACCACCGTTTCGGGGCGAGCAGTACTTC. The rearrangement links TRBV18 to TRBJ2-7, with D perhaps TRBD2 (5 bases). The CDR3 is 13 residues long. V lost 0 bases and J lost 6, with 9 bases in between. CDR1 and CDR2 (germline): KGHSH, LQKENI.

The rearrangement links TRBV11-2 to TRBJ1-5; 9 bases map to TRBD1. The CDR3 loop spans 16 amino acids. V lost 4 bases and J lost 5; bases outside the gene matches: 9. Germline V gives CDR1 SGHAT, CDR2 FQNNGV. The CDR3 sequence: CASSSHLRDRDQPQHF. The CDR3 nucleotides are TGTGCCAGCAGCTCCCACCTCCGGGACAGGGATCAGCCCCAGCATTTT.

This chain connects TRBV2 to TRBJ2-1, with 7 positions matching TRBD1. From germline, CDR1 is SNHLY and CDR2 FYNNEI. This CDR3 contains 18 residues. V gave up 11 bases and J gave up 0 bases; unmatched junction bases: 19. DNA of the CDR3: TGTGCCGGCTACCGGGACAGCCTTCCCAGGAGCTCCTACAATGAGCAGTTCTTC. Translation: CAGYRDSLPRSSYNEQFF.

This clone was detected only once. The chain joins TRBV18 to TRBJ2-2, with a possible D match to TRBD2 (6 bases). The CDR3 is 15 amino acids. Trimming cost V 3 bases and J 4 bases, with 12 bases left between them. CDR1 and CDR2 from the germline V gene are KGHSH and LQKENI. The CDR3 bases are TGTGCCAGCTCACCGGGGGGATCGGGCACCGGGGAGCTGTTTTTT. As protein: CASSPGGSGTGELFF.

The chain combines TRBV30 with TRBJ2-2; the D gene is possibly TRBD1 (6 bases). The CDR3 is 13 amino acids. V lost 5 bases and J lost 4, with 11 bases in between. Germline V gene data show CDR1 as GTSNPN and CDR2 as SVGIG (reference sequence). In DNA, the CDR3 is TGTGCCTGGGGATACAGGGTCACCGGGGAGCTGTTTTTT. It is translated as CAWGYRVTGELFF.